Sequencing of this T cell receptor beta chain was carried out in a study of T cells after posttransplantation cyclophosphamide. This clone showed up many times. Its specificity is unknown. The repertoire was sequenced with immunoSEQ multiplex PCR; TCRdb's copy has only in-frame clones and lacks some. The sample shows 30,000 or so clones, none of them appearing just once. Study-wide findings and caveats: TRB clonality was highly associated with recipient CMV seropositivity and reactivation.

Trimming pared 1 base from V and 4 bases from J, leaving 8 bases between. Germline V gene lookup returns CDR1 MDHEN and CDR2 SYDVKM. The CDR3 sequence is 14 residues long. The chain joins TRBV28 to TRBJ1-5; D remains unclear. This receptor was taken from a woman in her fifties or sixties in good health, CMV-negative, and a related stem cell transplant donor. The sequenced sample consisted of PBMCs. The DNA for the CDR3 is TGTGCCAGCAGTTTATTGGCCAGGAATCAGCCCCAGCATTTT. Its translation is CASSLLARNQPQHF.